Shown below are 22 T cell receptor beta chains from a single sample sequenced in a study of Graves' ophthalmopathy and Graves' hyperthyroidism. RNA transcripts yielded amplified TCR beta CDR3 regions. Investigators did first-round RT-PCR with HTBI primers, then second-round multiplex PCR. TCRdb reprocessed the multiplex PCR reads via MiXCR and lists one record per CDR3 protein. This sample has hundreds of thousands of distinct CDR3 sequences; 20% to 25% occur once, and the top ten carry approximately 3.2%. What was sequenced was peripheral blood. Every receptor here comes from a woman between 18 and 30 years old with stable Graves' hyperthyroidism.

This clonotype was found many times. The chain joins TRBV6-5 to TRBJ2-7, with D possibly matching TRBD2 (7 bases). The germline V gene has CDR1 MNHEY and CDR2 SVGAGI. This CDR3 comprises 14 residues. V was pared by 5 bases and J by 6 bases, with 17 bases between. The CDR3: CASSPWGREFEQYF. The DNA for the CDR3 is TGTGCCAGCAGTCCTTGGGGGCGGGAGTTCGAGCAGTACTTC.

This clonotype was detected many times. CDR3 DNA: TGTGCCAGTAGTATTGGGCAGGCAAACACCGGGGAGCTGTTTTTT. Its protein product is CASSIGQANTGELFF. The genes are TRBV19 and TRBJ2-2; D not resolved. The germline V and J ends were trimmed by 3 bases and 2 bases, with 10 bases remaining between them. CDR1 LNHDA and CDR2 SQIVND come from the germline V gene (reference sequence). The CDR3 extends over 15 amino acids.

Notes on this clonotype: A read error may be the cause here, since a much bigger clone is one base away. The rearrangement links TRBV6-1 to TRBJ2-2; D unclear. The CDR3 contains 14 residues. Trimming took 10 bases from V and 8 from J, leaving 20 bases between them. CDR1 MNHNS and CDR2 SASEGT come from the germline V gene. This CDR3 is CATKADGSEGELFF. For the CDR3, the DNA is TGTGCCACCAAAGCAGACGGCTCGGAGGGGGAGCTGTTTTTT.

Many counts were recorded for this clonotype. V and J are TRBV28 and TRBJ1-6, with D possibly being TRBD1 (6 bases). The germline gives CDR1 MDHEN, CDR2 SYDVKM. Trimming removed 5 bases from V and 8 bases from J, with 10 bases in between. The CDR3 extends over 13 amino acids. For the CDR3, the DNA is TGTGCCAGCAGTGCTAACAGGGATTCACCCCTCCACTTT. Amino acids: CASSANRDSPLHF.

CDR3 residues: CASSFAGGGSPLHF. The CDR3 DNA sequence: TGTGCCAGCAGTTTTGCAGGGGGCGGATCACCCCTCCACTTT. This chain joins TRBV28 and TRBJ1-6, with 8 bases aligning to TRBD1. The V gene's germline CDR1 is MDHEN and CDR2 SYDVKM. V was pared by 3 bases and J by 10 bases, with 5 bases of the junction left unmatched. The CDR3 totals 14 residues.

As to this clonotype: This could be a read error, since a much larger clone is one nucleotide away. Since no conserved phenylalanine or tryptophan closes the CDR3, a read error is the likely cause. J is TRBJ2-4 and V is TRBV7-2; TRBD2 might be the D (6 bases). This CDR3 contains 14 residues. CDR1 and CDR2 (germline): SGHTA, FQGNSA. V dropped 5 bases and J dropped 2 bases, with 10 bases sitting between them. Written as DNA, the CDR3 is TGTGCCAGCAGCACGGAGGGTACCAAAAACATTCAGTACCTC. This codes for CASSTEGTKNIQYL.

The rearrangement links TRBV4-2 to TRBJ1-2; a possible D gene is TRBD1 (5 bases). Trimming removed 2 bases at V and 5 bases at J, with 15 bases between. This CDR3 comprises 15 residues. Germline lookup yields CDR1 LGHNA and CDR2 YNFKEQ. For the CDR3, the DNA is TGTGCCAGCAGCCAACCCCCGGGGGGGAAATATGGCTACACCTTC. It encodes CASSQPPGGKYGYTF.

In its sample, this clonotype was seen a few times. At one of its ends the junction is not consistent with the germline gene, which may arise from a read error. The J gene is TRBJ2-7, the V gene TRBV6-5; maybe TRBD1 (6 bases). This CDR3 has 13 amino acids. Germline CDR1 MNHEY, CDR2 SVGAGI. CDR3 nucleotide sequence: TGTGCCAGCAGTTCGGACCAGGGGTACGAACAGTACTTC. Translation gives CASSSDQGYEQYF.

This clonotype was seen ten or more times. The chain carries TRBV20-1 and TRBJ2-7, with D perhaps matching TRBD1 (6 bases). The germline CDR1 and CDR2 sequences are DFQATT and SNEGSKA (reference sequence). Trimming shortened V by 7 bases and J by 2 bases, and 24 bases separated the two germline ends. The CDR3 extends over 16 amino acids. The CDR3 nucleotides read TGCAGTGTTCCCCAGGAAACCCCGGGACACCCCTACGAGCAGTACTTC. Translated: CSVPQETPGHPYEQYF.

The rearrangement joins TRBV7-2 to TRBJ2-1; 14 bases line up with TRBD2. CDR1 is SGHTA and CDR2 is FQGNSA in the germline V gene. V trimming: 5 bases; J trimming: 7 bases; junction bases outside the gene matches: 4. This CDR3 is built from 15 residues. The CDR3 sequence: CASSPTSGRENEQFF. In DNA, the CDR3 is TGTGCCAGCAGCCCGACTAGCGGGAGGGAAAATGAGCAGTTCTTC.

There are many counts of this clonotype. The chain joins TRBV20-1 to TRBJ2-7; maybe TRBD1 (5 bases). Trimming left V 5 bases short and J 4 bases short, with 21 bases between. Germline V gives CDR1 DFQATT, CDR2 SNEGSKA (reference sequence). The CDR3 extends over 15 amino acids. The CDR3 DNA follows: TGCAGTGCTCACTACGACAGCAAGGCTAGTTACGAGCAGTACTTC. Translation gives CSAHYDSKASYEQYF.

The V call is TRBV6-5, the J call TRBJ2-7, with 7 positions matching TRBD2. This CDR3 is built from 14 residues. The germline V gene encodes CDR1 MNHEY and CDR2 SVGAGI. Germline trimming cut 2 bases from V and 4 bases from J; bases unmatched to any gene: 5. The CDR3 here is CASSYMREGYEQYF. The CDR3 bases are TGTGCCAGCAGTTACATGAGGGAGGGGTACGAGCAGTACTTC.

The chain carries TRBV9 and TRBJ1-1; D call uncertain. The germline V and J ends were trimmed by 0 bases and 3 bases, with 6 bases remaining between them. CDR1 and CDR2 (germline): SGDLS, YYNGEE. The CDR3 length is 13 residues. The CDR3 protein is CASSVVVDTEAFF. CDR3 sequence (DNA): TGTGCCAGCAGCGTAGTGGTGGACACTGAAGCTTTCTTT.

This clonotype was seen repeatedly, ten times or more. The chain combines TRBV28 with TRBJ1-6; perhaps TRBD1 as D (6 bases). Per germline, CDR1 MDHEN and CDR2 SYDVKM. Trimming took off 6 bases at V and 10 bases at J, with 13 bases between the two ends. The CDR3 runs to 13 residues. The CDR3 nucleotides read TGTGCCAGCAGCTCCCTTGGGGGCTCACCCCTCCACTTT. Its protein product is CASSSLGGSPLHF.

About this clonotype itself: It may be a read error: a sequence one base away is much more abundant. The V gene is TRBV20-1, the J gene TRBJ2-3; tentatively, D is TRBD2 (7 bases). The germline V gene encodes CDR1 DFQATT and CDR2 SNEGSKA (reference sequence). Trimming stripped 4 bases from V and 2 bases from J, with 16 bases between. The CDR3 is made up of 15 amino acids. The CDR3 coding sequence is TGCAGTGCTACGTCAGGGGAGGGGGACACAGATACGCAGTATTTT. This codes for CSATSGEGDTDTQYF.

This clonotype was counted at least ten times. This rearrangement joins TRBV28 to TRBJ1-5; a possible D gene is TRBD1 (6 bases). Trimming shortened V by 6 bases and J by 3 bases, and 15 bases separated the two germline ends. This CDR3 spans 15 amino acids. CDR1 MDHEN and CDR2 SYDVKM come from the germline V gene. CDR3 DNA sequence: TGTGCCAGCAGCCTAGCCCACAGGGTCAATCAGCCCCAGCATTTT. Amino acids: CASSLAHRVNQPQHF.

This clonotype was found many times. V gene TRBV20-1 combines with J gene TRBJ2-7; a weak D match, TRBD2 (5 bases). The CDR3 is made up of 15 amino acids. Germline CDR1 reads DFQATT; CDR2 reads SNEGSKA (reference sequence). Trimming left V 3 bases short and J 1 base short, with 16 bases between. CDR3 sequence (DNA): TGCAGTGCTAGGTGGGCTTTGACGGGATCCTACGAGCAGTACTTC. Its translation is CSARWALTGSYEQYF.

In nucleotides, the CDR3 is TGTGCCAGCATCCGCAGGGAGGGGAATTCACCCCTCCACTTT. Encoded protein: CASIRREGNSPLHF. This sequence joins TRBV6-1 and TRBJ1-6, with a tentative D call TRBD1 (5 bases). The CDR3 loop spans 14 amino acids. V was clipped by 7 bases and J by 7 bases, with 14 bases between them. Per germline, CDR1 MNHNS and CDR2 SASEGT.

This clonotype has ten or more counts. The rearrangement uses TRBV6-4 and TRBJ1-1; 8 bases fit TRBD1. The length of the CDR3 is 19 residues. Germline V gives CDR1 MRHNA, CDR2 SNTAGT. The trim removed 0 bases at V and 0 bases at J, leaving 12 bases unmatched. This CDR3 is CASSDSYRQGKVMNTEAFF. CDR3 DNA: TGTGCCAGCAGTGACTCGTATCGACAGGGGAAGGTCATGAACACTGAAGCTTTCTTT.

This clonotype has ten or more counts. The chain couples TRBV11-2 to TRBJ2-5; D perhaps matches TRBD2 (5 bases). The length of the CDR3 is 14 residues. V lost 4 bases, J lost 5 bases, and 14 bases lay in between. Germline CDR1 SGHAT, CDR2 FQNNGV. In DNA form, the CDR3 reads TGTGCCAGCAGCTACTTAACGGGCGGGGAGACCCAGTACTTC. As protein: CASSYLTGGETQYF.

In its sample, this clonotype was seen many times. The chain links TRBV11-2 to TRBJ1-2; D unresolved. Trimming removed 4 bases from V and 4 bases from J, with 13 bases in between. Germline lookup yields CDR1 SGHAT and CDR2 FQNNGV. The CDR3 has 14 amino acids. The DNA of the CDR3 is TGTGCCAGCAGCTCCGTCCGTCGGGGCTATGGCTACACCTTC. Translating it yields CASSSVRRGYGYTF. Combining the CDR3 with reference TRBV11-2 and TRBJ1-2 gives the whole variable domain EAGVAQSPRYKIIEKRQSVAFWCNPISGHATLYWYQQILGQGPKLLIQFQNNGVVDDSQLPKDRFSAERLKGVDSTLKIQPAKLEDSAVYLCASSSVRRGYGYTFGSGTRLTVV.

This clonotype was detected a few times. V gene TRBV11-2 combines with J gene TRBJ2-3, with a tentative D call TRBD1 (5 bases). CDR3 size: 15 residues. The germline gives CDR1 SGHAT, CDR2 FQNNGV. Trimming removed 5 bases at V and 4 bases at J, with 16 bases between. The CDR3 loop is CASSPQGLSSDTQYF. For the CDR3, the DNA is TGTGCCAGCAGCCCCCAGGGCTTATCTTCAGATACGCAGTATTTT.